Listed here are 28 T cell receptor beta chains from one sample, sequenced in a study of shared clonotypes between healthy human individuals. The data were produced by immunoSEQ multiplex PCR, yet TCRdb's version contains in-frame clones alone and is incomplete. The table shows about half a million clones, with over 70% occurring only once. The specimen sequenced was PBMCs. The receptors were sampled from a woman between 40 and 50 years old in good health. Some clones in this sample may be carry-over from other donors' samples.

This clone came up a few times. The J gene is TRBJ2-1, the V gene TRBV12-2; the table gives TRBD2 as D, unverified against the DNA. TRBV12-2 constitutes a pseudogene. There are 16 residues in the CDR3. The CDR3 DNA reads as TGTGCAAGTCGCTCCACTAGCTGGAGCTCCTACAATGAGCAGTTCTTC. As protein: CASRSTSWSSYNEQFF.

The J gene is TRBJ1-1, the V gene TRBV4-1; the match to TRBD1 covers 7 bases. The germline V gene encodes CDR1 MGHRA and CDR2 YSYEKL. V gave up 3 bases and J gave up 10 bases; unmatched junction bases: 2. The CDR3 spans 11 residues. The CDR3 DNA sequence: TGCGCCAGCAGCCACGGACAGGCAGCTTTCTTT. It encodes CASSHGQAAFF.

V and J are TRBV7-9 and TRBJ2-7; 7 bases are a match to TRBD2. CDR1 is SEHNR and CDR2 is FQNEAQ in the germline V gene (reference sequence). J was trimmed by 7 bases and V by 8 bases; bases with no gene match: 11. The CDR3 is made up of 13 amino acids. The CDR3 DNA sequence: TGTGCCAGCCGGGCTAGCGGACACCTGGAGCAGTACTTC. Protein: CASRASGHLEQYF.

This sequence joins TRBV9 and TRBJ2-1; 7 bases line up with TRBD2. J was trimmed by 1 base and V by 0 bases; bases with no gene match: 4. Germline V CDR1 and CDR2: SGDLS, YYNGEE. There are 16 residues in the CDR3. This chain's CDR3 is CASSVGAGWSYNEQFF. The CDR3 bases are TGTGCCAGCAGCGTAGGAGCGGGATGGTCCTACAATGAGCAGTTCTTC.

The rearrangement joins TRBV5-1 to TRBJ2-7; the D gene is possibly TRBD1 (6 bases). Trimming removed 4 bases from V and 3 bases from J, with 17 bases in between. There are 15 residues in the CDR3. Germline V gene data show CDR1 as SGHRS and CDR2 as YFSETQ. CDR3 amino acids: CASSPRSGHLYEQYF. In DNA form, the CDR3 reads TGCGCCAGCAGCCCGAGATCGGGACACCTCTACGAGCAGTACTTC.

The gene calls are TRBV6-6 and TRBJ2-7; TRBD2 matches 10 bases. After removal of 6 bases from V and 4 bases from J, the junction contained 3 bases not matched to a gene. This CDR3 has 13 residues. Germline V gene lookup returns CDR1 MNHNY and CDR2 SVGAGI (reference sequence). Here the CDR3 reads CASSGTSVYEQYF. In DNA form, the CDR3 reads TGTGCCAGCAGCGGGACTAGCGTTTACGAGCAGTACTTC.

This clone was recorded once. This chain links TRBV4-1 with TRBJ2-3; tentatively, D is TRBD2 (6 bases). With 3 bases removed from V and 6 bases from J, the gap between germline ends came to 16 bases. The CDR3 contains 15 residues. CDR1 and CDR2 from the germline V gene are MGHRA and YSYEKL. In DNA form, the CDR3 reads TGCGCCAGCAGCCAGGGGAGGAGAGAGACGGATACGCAGTATTTT. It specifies CASSQGRRETDTQYF.

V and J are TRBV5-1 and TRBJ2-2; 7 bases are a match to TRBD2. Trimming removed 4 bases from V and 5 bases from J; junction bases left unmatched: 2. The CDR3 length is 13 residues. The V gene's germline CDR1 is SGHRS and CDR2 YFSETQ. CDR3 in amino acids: CASSGEGTGELFF. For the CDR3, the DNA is TGCGCCAGCAGCGGGGAGGGGACCGGGGAGCTGTTTTTT.

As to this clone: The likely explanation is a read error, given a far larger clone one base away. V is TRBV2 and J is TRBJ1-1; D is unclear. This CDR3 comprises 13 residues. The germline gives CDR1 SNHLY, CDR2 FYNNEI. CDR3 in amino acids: CASRQEVNAEAFF. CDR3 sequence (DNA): TGTGCCAGCAGGCAAGAGGTGAACGCTGAAGCTTTCTTT. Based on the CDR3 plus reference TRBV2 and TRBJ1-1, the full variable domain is EPEVTQTPSHQVTQMGQEVILRCVPISNHLYFYWYRQILGQKVEFLVSFYNNEISEKSEIFDDQFSVERPDGSNFTLKIRSTKLEDSAMYFCASRQEVNAEAFFGQGTRLTVV.

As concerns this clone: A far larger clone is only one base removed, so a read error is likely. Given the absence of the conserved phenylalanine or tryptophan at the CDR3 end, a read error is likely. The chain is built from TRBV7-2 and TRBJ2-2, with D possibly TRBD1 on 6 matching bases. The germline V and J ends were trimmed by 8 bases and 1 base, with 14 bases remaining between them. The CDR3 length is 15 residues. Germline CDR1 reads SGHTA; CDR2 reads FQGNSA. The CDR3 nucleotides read TGTGCCAGCGGGGATCAGACAGGGAACACCGGGGAGCTGTTTTGT. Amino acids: CASGDQTGNTGELFC.

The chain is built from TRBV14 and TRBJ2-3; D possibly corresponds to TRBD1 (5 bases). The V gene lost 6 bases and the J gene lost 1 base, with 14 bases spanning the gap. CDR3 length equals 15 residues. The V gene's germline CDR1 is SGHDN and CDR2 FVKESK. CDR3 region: CASRRQGLGTDTQYF. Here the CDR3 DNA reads TGTGCCAGCAGGAGGCAGGGTCTGGGCACAGATACGCAGTATTTT.

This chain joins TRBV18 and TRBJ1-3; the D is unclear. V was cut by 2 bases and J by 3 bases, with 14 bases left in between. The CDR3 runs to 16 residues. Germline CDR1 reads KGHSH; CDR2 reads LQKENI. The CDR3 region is CASSPTSPVLGNTIYF. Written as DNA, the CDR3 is TGTGCCAGCTCACCAACCTCGCCAGTCCTTGGAAACACCATATATTTT.

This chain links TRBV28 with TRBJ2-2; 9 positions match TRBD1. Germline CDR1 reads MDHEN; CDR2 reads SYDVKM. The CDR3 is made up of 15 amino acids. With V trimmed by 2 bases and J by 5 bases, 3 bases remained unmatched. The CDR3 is CASSLRDRETGELFF. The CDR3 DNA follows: TGTGCCAGCAGTTTAAGGGACAGGGAGACCGGGGAGCTGTTTTTT.

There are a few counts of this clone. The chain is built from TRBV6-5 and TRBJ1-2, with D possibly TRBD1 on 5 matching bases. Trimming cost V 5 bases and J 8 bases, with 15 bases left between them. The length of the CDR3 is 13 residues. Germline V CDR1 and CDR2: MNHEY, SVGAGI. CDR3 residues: CASSPEGFGGYTF. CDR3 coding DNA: TGTGCCAGCAGTCCCGAGGGGTTTGGCGGCTACACCTTC.

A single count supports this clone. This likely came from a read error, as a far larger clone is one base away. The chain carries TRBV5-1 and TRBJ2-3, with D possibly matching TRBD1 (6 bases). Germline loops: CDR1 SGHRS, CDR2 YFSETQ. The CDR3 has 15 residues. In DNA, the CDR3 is TGCTCCAGCAGCTTGGCCAGGGGAACCGCAGATACGCAGTATTTT. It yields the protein CSSSLARGTADTQYF.

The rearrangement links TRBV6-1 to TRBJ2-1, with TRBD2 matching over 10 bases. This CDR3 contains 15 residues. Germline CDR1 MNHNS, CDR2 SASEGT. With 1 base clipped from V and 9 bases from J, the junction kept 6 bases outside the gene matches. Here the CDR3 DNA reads TGTGCCAGCAGTGAAGGGGCGATAGCGGGAGGTGAGCAGTTCTTC. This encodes CASSEGAIAGGEQFF.

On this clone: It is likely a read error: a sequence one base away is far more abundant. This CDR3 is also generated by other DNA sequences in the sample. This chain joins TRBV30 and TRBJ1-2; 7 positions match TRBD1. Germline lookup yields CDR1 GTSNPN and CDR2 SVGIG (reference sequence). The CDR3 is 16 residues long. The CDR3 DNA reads TGTGCCTGTAGTGTCAACCCACAGGGGACTCACTATGGCTACACCTTC. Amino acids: CACSVNPQGTHYGYTF.

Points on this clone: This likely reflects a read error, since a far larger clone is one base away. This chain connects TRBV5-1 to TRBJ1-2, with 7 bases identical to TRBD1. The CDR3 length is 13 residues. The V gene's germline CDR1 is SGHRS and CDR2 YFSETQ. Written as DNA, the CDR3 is TGCGCCAGCAGCTCACCGGGACAGCATGGCTGCACCTTC. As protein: CASSSPGQHGCTF.

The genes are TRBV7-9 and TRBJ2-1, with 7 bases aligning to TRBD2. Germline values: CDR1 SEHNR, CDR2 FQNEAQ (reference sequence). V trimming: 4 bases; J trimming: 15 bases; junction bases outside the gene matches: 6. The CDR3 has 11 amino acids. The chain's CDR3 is CASSSGLERFF. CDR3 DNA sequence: TGTGCCAGCAGCTCCGGACTAGAACGGTTCTTC.

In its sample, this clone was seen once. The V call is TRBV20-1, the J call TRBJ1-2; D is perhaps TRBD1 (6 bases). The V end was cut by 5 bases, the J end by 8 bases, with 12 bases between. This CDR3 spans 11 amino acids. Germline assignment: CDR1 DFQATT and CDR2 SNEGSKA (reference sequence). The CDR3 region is CSAHPGGGYTF. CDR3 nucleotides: TGCAGTGCTCACCCGGGGGGCGGCTACACCTTC.

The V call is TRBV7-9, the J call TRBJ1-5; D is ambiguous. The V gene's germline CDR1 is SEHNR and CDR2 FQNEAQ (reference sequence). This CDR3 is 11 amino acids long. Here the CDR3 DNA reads TGTGCGGCCGGGTACAATCAGCCCCAGCATTTT. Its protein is CAAGYNQPQHF.

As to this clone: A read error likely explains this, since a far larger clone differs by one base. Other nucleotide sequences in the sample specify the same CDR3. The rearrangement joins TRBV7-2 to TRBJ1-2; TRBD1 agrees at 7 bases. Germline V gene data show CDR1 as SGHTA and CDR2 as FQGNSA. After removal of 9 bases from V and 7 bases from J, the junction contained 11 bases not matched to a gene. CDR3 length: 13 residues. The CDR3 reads CASNRQGEGGYTF. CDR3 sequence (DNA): TGTGCCAGTAACCGACAGGGAGAGGGTGGCTACACCTTC.

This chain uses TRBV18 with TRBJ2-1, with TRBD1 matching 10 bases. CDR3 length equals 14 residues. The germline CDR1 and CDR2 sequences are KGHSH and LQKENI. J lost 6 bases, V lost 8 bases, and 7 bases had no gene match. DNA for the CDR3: TGTGCCAGCCTCCGGGACAGGGGACCCAATGAGCAGTTCTTC. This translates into CASLRDRGPNEQFF.

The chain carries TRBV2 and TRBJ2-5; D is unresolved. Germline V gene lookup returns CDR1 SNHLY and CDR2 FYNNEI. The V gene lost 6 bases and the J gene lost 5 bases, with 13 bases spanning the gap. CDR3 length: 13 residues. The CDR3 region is CASRPPFRETQYF. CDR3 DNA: TGTGCCAGCAGACCCCCCTTCCGGGAGACCCAGTACTTC.

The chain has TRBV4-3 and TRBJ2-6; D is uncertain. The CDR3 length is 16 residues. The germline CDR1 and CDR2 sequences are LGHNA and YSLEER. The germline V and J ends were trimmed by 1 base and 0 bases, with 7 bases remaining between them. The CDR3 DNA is TGCGCCAGCAGCCAAGCGGTTAGCTCTGGGGCCAACGTCCTGACTTTC. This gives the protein CASSQAVSSGANVLTF.

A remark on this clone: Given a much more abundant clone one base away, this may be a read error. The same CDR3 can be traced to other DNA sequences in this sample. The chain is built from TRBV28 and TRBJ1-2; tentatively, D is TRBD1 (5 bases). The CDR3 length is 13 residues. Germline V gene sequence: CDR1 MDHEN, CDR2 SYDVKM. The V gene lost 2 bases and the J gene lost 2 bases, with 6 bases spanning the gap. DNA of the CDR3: TGTGCCAGCAGTTTAGGGGCAAACTATGGCTACACCTTC. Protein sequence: CASSLGANYGYTF.

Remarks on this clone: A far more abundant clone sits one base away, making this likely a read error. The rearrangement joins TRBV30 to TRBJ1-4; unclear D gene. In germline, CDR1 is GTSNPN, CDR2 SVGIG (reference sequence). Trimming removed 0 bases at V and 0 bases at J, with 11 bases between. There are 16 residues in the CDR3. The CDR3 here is CAWSVAALATNEKLFF. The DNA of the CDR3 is TGTGCCTGGAGTGTAGCTGCCCTCGCAACTAATGAAAAACTGTTTTTT.

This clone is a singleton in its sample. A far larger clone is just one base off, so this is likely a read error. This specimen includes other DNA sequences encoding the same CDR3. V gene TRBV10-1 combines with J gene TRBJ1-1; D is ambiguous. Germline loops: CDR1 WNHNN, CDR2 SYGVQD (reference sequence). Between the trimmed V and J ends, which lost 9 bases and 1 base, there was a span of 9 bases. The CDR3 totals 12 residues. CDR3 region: CASGNGNTEAFF. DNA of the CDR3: TGCGCCAGTGGGAACGGGAACACTGAAGCTTTCTTT.